This is a list of T cell receptor beta chains from one sample in a study of cytotoxic CD8 clonotypes in ibrutinib-treated CLL. Here immunoSEQ multiplex PCR was the method, and the copy in TCRdb shows in-frame clones only, minus some. There are about 39,000 clones in the sample; approximately 67% occur only once, and about 6.8% lies in the top ten. The starting material was PBMCs, obtained at disease progression, from a patient treated with ibrutinib. These receptors were collected from a human donor with chronic lymphocytic leukemia. Each CDR3 is given with its conserved first and last residue. Each record gives: D gene, V gene, CDR3 protein. D genes are given only for firm matches.

NA | TRBV7-2 | CASSLPITGSYETQYF
NA | TRBV30 | CAWSVLRETQYF
TRBD2 | TRBV7-6 | CASSLSPSGQETQYF
NA | TRBV2 | CASSESGLPYNEQFF
NA | TRBV4-1 | CASSPRGISSYEQYF
NA | TRBV29-1 | CSVCKRDRRNEQFF
TRBD2 | TRBV7-6 | CASSPQLAGGPSEQYF
NA | TRBV10-3 | CAISATGEAFF
TRBD2 | TRBV9 | CASSVQAGRAGTGELFF
NA | TRBV7-2 | CASSLGWGPNEQYF
TRBD1 | TRBV6-1 | CASRDRGTDTQYF
TRBD2 | TRBV19 | CASSAGTSGTSSYNEQFF
NA | TRBV27 | CASSFRGTEAFF
NA | TRBV7-2 | CASSPEVTNYEQYF
NA | TRBV29-1 | CSGLTEGMVVGYNEQFF
TRBD2 | TRBV19 | CASSTGTSGRNTGELFF
NA | TRBV7-2 | CASSDSSLQPQHF
TRBD2 | TRBV11-3 | CASSKGLAGGPDTQYF
TRBD2 | TRBV13 | CASSNSGSFVDEQFF
TRBD1 | TRBV5-4 | CASSPGQTISYGYTF